This TCR beta chain was obtained from a study of blood T cell repertoires in COVID-19. Study background: The analysed material was cDNA or gDNA that came from T cells, B-cell-depleted T cells, or PBMCs.

The repertoire was sequenced with immunoSEQ multiplex PCR; TCRdb's copy has only in-frame clones and lacks some. This table has a few hundred thousand clones, around 87% appearing once. V lost 4 bases and J lost 7; bases outside the gene matches: 9. Per the germline V gene, CDR1 is SGHDN and CDR2 is FVKESK. The CDR3 contains 15 residues. The chain employs TRBV14 and TRBJ2-1; 8 bases are shared with TRBD2. The receptor's source is a man aged 55 to 69 with acute or convalescent COVID-19. The sample consisted of peripheral blood. The CDR3 nucleotides are TGTGCCAGCAGCCTGTACGGGGGGGGATTGAATGAGCAGTTCTTC. Protein: CASSLYGGGLNEQFF.